This T cell receptor (beta chain) came from a study of early T cells in non-severe SARS-CoV-2 infection. Study-level points and caveats: Matching against VDJdb likely underestimated virus-specific expansions, favoring anti-spike CD8.

The CDR3 is made up of 13 amino acids. CDR1 and CDR2 from the germline V gene are MNHNS and SASEGT. V was pared by 7 bases and J by 6 bases, with 3 bases of the junction left unmatched. This clonotype was recorded many times. Antigen: not known. The TCR library protocol attached unique molecular identifiers to the individual cDNA molecules. TCRdb re-called the 5' RACE reads through MiXCR, storing one row per CDR3 protein. The profile shows approximately 50,000 distinct CDR3 sequences, about 9.3% of them singletons. The rearrangement joins TRBV6-1 to TRBJ1-5; TRBD1 matches at 10 bases. The sequenced material came from whole blood. The clonotype originates from an adult who was a healthcare worker with PCR-confirmed SARS-CoV-2 infection or an uninfected control (not recorded which). The CDR3 bases are TGTGCCAGCACCCGGACAGGGGGTCAGCCCCAGCATTTT. Translated: CASTRTGGQPQHF.